A selection of T cell receptor beta chains follows, all from one sample in a study of T cell responses to AZD1222 COVID-19 vaccine. The repertoire was sequenced with immunoSEQ multiplex PCR; TCRdb's copy has only in-frame clones and lacks some. The sample holds fewer than 200,000 clones, around 92% seen once. The sample here was peripheral blood, taken on day 0 of AZD1222 vaccination. These receptors all come from an adult in good health. The CDR3 runs from the conserved cysteine through the conserved F or W. Each record gives: clone size, V gene, D gene, J gene, CDR3 protein, CDR3 DNA. The D gene is left open where the match is weak. Where a row states a size, it is once, few, many or the class of an expanded clone; other rows omit it.

>-|TRBV7-9|-|TRBJ1-2
CASSPVVGQGKHYGYTF
TGTGCCAGCAGCCCAGTAGTGGGGCAGGGGAAACACTATGGCTACACCTTC
>-|TRBV19|-|TRBJ1-2
CASSMSVSQGYTF
TGTGCCAGTAGTATGTCGGTCAGCCAGGGTTACACCTTC
>-|TRBV10-1|TRBD2|TRBJ2-2
CASSDPSGRRTGELFF
TGCGCCAGCAGTGACCCCAGCGGGAGAAGGACCGGGGAGCTGTTTTTT
>-|TRBV5-6|-|TRBJ1-3
CASSFRDRGNTIYF
TGTGCCAGCAGCTTCCGGGACCGTGGAAACACCATATATTTT
>-|TRBV7-8|TRBD1|TRBJ2-2
CASSSDRDTGELFF
TGTGCCAGCAGCTCGGACAGGGACACCGGGGAGCTGTTTTTT
>-|TRBV19|TRBD2|TRBJ2-7
CASSATSGSLSEQYF
TGTGCCAGTAGTGCAACTAGCGGGAGTCTGAGCGAGCAGTACTTC
>-|TRBV19|TRBD1|TRBJ1-2
CASSRDRGLGYGYTF
TGTGCCAGTAGCCGGGACAGGGGGCTCGGCTATGGCTACACCTTC
>-|TRBV5-1|TRBD1|TRBJ2-5
CASSSGTEVGTQYF
TGCGCCAGCAGCTCCGGGACAGAGGTGGGGACCCAGTACTTC
>-|TRBV9|TRBD2|TRBJ2-1
CASSLLYRLAEYNEQFF
TGTGCCAGCAGCCTACTTTACAGACTAGCGGAATACAATGAGCAGTTCTTC
>once|TRBV10-1|TRBD1|TRBJ1-1
CASSRDSEAFF
TGCGCCAGCAGTCGGGACAGTGAAGCTTTCTTT
>-|TRBV7-9|-|TRBJ2-4
CASSLDPGYEGLAKNIQYF
TGTGCCAGCAGCTTAGATCCAGGGTATGAGGGACTAGCCAAAAACATTCAGTACTTC
>-|TRBV6-6|-|TRBJ2-2
CASRTTKINTGELFF
TGTGCCAGCAGGACAACAAAAATTAACACCGGGGAGCTGTTTTTT
>-|TRBV5-1|-|TRBJ2-2
CASSLAAGSAGELFF
TGCGCCAGCAGCTTAGCTGCCGGATCGGCCGGGGAGCTGTTTTTT
>-|TRBV20-1|-|TRBJ1-1
CSVGEAFF
TGCAGTGTCGGTGAAGCTTTCTTT
>few|TRBV7-3|TRBD2|TRBJ2-1
CASSPRQGLAGSEQFF
TGTGCCAGCAGCCCCCGGCAGGGGCTAGCGGGGAGTGAGCAGTTCTTC
>once|TRBV28|-|TRBJ2-1
CASSPVGPGNEQFF
TGTGCCAGCAGTCCCGTGGGGCCGGGGAATGAGCAGTTCTTC
>-|TRBV28|-|TRBJ1-2
CASSLGLGYTF
TGTGCCAGCAGTTTGGGGCTCGGCTACACCTTC
>-|TRBV19|-|TRBJ1-1
CASMKDNTEAFF
TGTGCCAGTATGAAGGATAACACTGAAGCTTTCTTT